These 23 T cell receptor beta chains originate from one sample sequenced in a study of cytomegalovirus exposure and HLA in healthy donors. The study ran its PCR with 60 Vbeta and 13 Jbeta primers. Profiling relied on immunoSEQ multiplex PCR, and the TCRdb table lists in-frame clones only, not all of them. This sample has about 140,000 clones, with 73% found just once. Source material: PBMCs. These TCRs come from a woman aged 40 to 50 in good health and CMV-seronegative.

V is TRBV7-6 and J is TRBJ2-7, with D tentatively TRBD2 (6 bases). The CDR3 spans 16 residues. The germline CDR1 and CDR2 sequences are SGHVS and FNYEAQ. The V and J ends lost 1 base and 0 bases respectively, with 13 bases between them. CDR3 protein: CASSLEAGGTSYEQYF. The CDR3 nucleotides are TGTGCCAGCAGCTTAGAGGCCGGGGGAACCTCCTACGAGCAGTACTTC. The whole variable domain, remainder taken from reference TRBV7-6 and TRBJ2-7, is GAGVSQSPRYKVTKRGQDVALRCDPISGHVSLYWYRQALGQGPEFLTYFNYEAQQDKSGLPNDRFSAERPEGSISTLTIQRTEQRDSAMYRCASSLEAGGTSYEQYFGPGTRLTVT.

The chain recombines TRBV6-5 with TRBJ1-1, with D perhaps TRBD1 (5 bases). V lost 6 bases and J lost 8, with 10 bases in between. The CDR3 extends over 11 amino acids. The germline CDR1 and CDR2 sequences are MNHEY and SVGAGI. CDR3 amino acids: CASSLQAEAFF. The CDR3 coding sequence is TGTGCCAGCAGCCTACAGGCGGAAGCTTTCTTT.

CDR3 in DNA: TGTGCCAGCAGTTTAGCGGGACAGCTTTTCTATAATTCACCCCTCCACTTT. Its protein product is CASSLAGQLFYNSPLHF. The V gene is TRBV28, the J gene TRBJ1-6; 7 bases line up with TRBD1. V lost 2 bases and J lost 3; bases outside the gene matches: 7. CDR1 and CDR2 from the germline V gene are MDHEN and SYDVKM. The CDR3 covers 17 residues.

This chain uses TRBV27 with TRBJ1-1; no clear D. The CDR3 is 17 residues long. Germline-derived CDR1 and CDR2 are MNHEY and SMNVEV (reference sequence). V shed 5 bases and J shed 1 base, with 20 bases lying between them. CDR3 in amino acids: CASSLLSLGRGNTEAFF. The CDR3 DNA is TGTGCCAGCAGTCTTCTCTCACTAGGACGGGGGAACACTGAAGCTTTCTTT.

V is TRBV18 and J is TRBJ1-1; tentative D call: TRBD1 (6 bases). This CDR3 spans 14 amino acids. The V end lost 5 bases, the J end lost 3 bases, and 13 bases lay between the germline ends. Germline loops: CDR1 KGHSH, CDR2 LQKENI. CDR3 DNA: TGTGCCAGCTCAAGGGGGACATGGGACACTGAAGCTTTCTTT. This sequence encodes CASSRGTWDTEAFF.

The rearrangement joins TRBV15 to TRBJ2-3, with unresolved D. V was pared by 0 bases and J by 5 bases, with 3 bases between. From germline, CDR1 is LNHNV and CDR2 YYDKDF (reference sequence). This CDR3 spans 12 amino acids. For the CDR3, the DNA is TGTGCCACCAGCAGAGATAGAGATACGCAGTATTTT. It specifies CATSRDRDTQYF.

The chain joins TRBV5-5 to TRBJ1-1; the D gene is possibly TRBD1 (5 bases). The CDR3 has 12 amino acids. Trimming took 4 bases from V and 7 from J, leaving 11 bases between them. Per germline, CDR1 SGHKS and CDR2 YYEKEE (reference sequence). The CDR3 DNA follows: TGTGCCAGCAGCCCCATGGGGGGTGAAGCTTTCTTT. It is translated as CASSPMGGEAFF.

CDR3 sequence reads: CASSLDTGKGQPQHF. CDR3 sequence (DNA): TGTGCCAGCAGCTTAGATACAGGGAAGGGTCAGCCCCAGCATTTT. This chain links TRBV11-2 with TRBJ1-5; D is possibly TRBD1 (6 bases). The CDR3 runs 15 residues. Germline V CDR1 and CDR2: SGHAT, FQNNGV. V dropped 0 bases and J dropped 6 bases, with 12 bases sitting between them.

The chain links TRBV9 to TRBJ2-4; TRBD1 matches at 7 bases. Germline-derived CDR1 and CDR2 are SGDLS and YYNGEE. This CDR3 is 12 amino acids long. V gave up 3 bases and J gave up 6 bases; unmatched junction bases: 0. CDR3 DNA sequence: TGTGCCAGCAGCGACAGGGGAAACATTCAGTACTTC. Translating gives CASSDRGNIQYF.

This chain links TRBV5-4 with TRBJ1-1, with 8 bases fitting TRBD1. The V gene end was trimmed by 0 bases and the J gene end by 1 base; junction bases not matched to a gene: 5. Germline CDR1 SGHNT, CDR2 YYREEE (reference sequence). CDR3 length: 16 amino acids. In DNA, the CDR3 is TGTGCCAGCAGCTTGGGGGGACAGGTGTGGAACACTGAAGCTTTCTTT. Protein product: CASSLGGQVWNTEAFF.

The rearrangement joins TRBV7-2 to TRBJ1-2, with a possible D match to TRBD1 (5 bases). The CDR3 sequence is 17 residues long. Trimming cost V 0 bases and J 0 bases, with 14 bases left between them. Germline V gene sequence: CDR1 SGHTA, CDR2 FQGNSA. CDR3 loop: CASSLALWGRTNYGYTF. CDR3 nucleotides: TGTGCCAGCAGCTTAGCGCTCTGGGGCAGGACTAACTATGGCTACACCTTC. Full variable domain (rest looked up from reference TRBV7-2 and TRBJ1-2): GAGVSQSPSNKVTEKGKDVELRCDPISGHTALYWYRQSLGQGLEFLIYFQGNSAPDKSGLPSDRFSAERTGGSVSTLTIQRTQQEDSAVYLCASSLALWGRTNYGYTFGSGTRLTVV.

DNA for the CDR3: TGTGCCATCAGTGACCCAGTCTTGCGAGGTAGCACAGATACGCAGTATTTT. It encodes CAISDPVLRGSTDTQYF. J is TRBJ2-3 and V is TRBV10-3; D is ambiguous. The ends were cut back, 3 bases at V and 0 bases at J, with 16 bases in the middle. The CDR3 covers 17 residues. Germline CDR1 is ENHRY and CDR2 is SYGVKD.

There are many counts of this clone. This chain links TRBV4-1 with TRBJ1-1, with 7 nucleotides matching TRBD1. CDR3 length: 18 amino acids. V dropped 0 bases and J dropped 0; count of bases not matched to a gene: 10. The germline CDR1 and CDR2 sequences are MGHRA and YSYEKL. CDR3 DNA sequence: TGCGCCAGCAGCCAAGATCCCCCGGGACAGCACCTGAACACTGAAGCTTTCTTT. The encoded protein is CASSQDPPGQHLNTEAFF.

This chain joins TRBV19 and TRBJ2-2; tentatively, D is TRBD1 (6 bases). V lost 5 bases and J lost 7, with 14 bases in between. CDR3 length: 14 residues. Per the germline V gene, CDR1 is LNHDA and CDR2 is SQIVND (reference sequence). CDR3 bases: TGTGCCAGTAGTGACCAGGGGTATAGCGGGGAGCTGTTTTTT. Its translation: CASSDQGYSGELFF.

The chain links TRBV5-1 to TRBJ2-5; 15 nucleotides line up with TRBD2. The J call may be mistaken, given a closer DNA end match to TRBJ2-7. From germline, CDR1 is SGHRS and CDR2 YFSETQ. The CDR3 sequence is 16 residues long. CDR3 DNA: TGCGCCAGCAGCTTAAGGACTAGCGGGGGGGCCTACGAGCAGTACTTC. It yields the protein CASSLRTSGGAYEQYF.

This clone came up a few times. This rearrangement joins TRBV5-4 to TRBJ2-1, with D possibly matching TRBD1 (6 bases). Trimming stripped 1 base from V and 5 bases from J, with 16 bases between. The V gene's germline CDR1 is SGHNT and CDR2 YYREEE (reference sequence). This CDR3 is built from 16 residues. CDR3 coding DNA: TGTGCCAGCAGCTTGTTGAACAGGGCAGTCAACAATGAGCAGTTCTTC. It translates to CASSLLNRAVNNEQFF.

J is TRBJ1-5 and V is TRBV7-2; perhaps TRBD1 as D (5 bases). Per the germline V gene, CDR1 is SGHTA and CDR2 is FQGNSA. The CDR3 length is 15 residues. Between the trimmed V and J ends, which lost 5 bases and 6 bases, there was a span of 17 bases. CDR3 protein: CASSPMGGSGQPQHF. The CDR3 DNA is TGTGCCAGCAGCCCAATGGGGGGTTCGGGTCAGCCCCAGCATTTT.

The chain recombines TRBV29-1 with TRBJ2-5; D remains unclear. The V gene lost 7 bases and the J gene lost 2 bases, with 11 bases spanning the gap. Germline lookup yields CDR1 SQVTM and CDR2 ANQGSEA. The CDR3 extends over 12 amino acids. The CDR3 reads CSALGSQETQYF. DNA of the CDR3: TGCAGCGCCCTAGGATCTCAAGAGACCCAGTACTTC.

The table lists this clone with a few counts. DNA for the CDR3: TGCGCCAGCAGCGGCTGGACAGGACCGAACACTGAAGCTTTCTTT. This gives the protein CASSGWTGPNTEAFF. This chain uses TRBV5-1 with TRBJ1-1; 7 nucleotides line up with TRBD1. Per the germline V gene, CDR1 is SGHRS and CDR2 is YFSETQ. The CDR3 covers 15 residues. Trimming cost V 4 bases and J 1 base; bases outside gene matches: 7.

The chain employs TRBV28 and TRBJ1-1, with a weak D call TRBD1 (6 bases). CDR3 length equals 13 residues. Germline V gene data show CDR1 as MDHEN and CDR2 as SYDVKM. The germline V and J ends were trimmed by 6 bases and 3 bases, with 11 bases remaining between them. The CDR3 coding sequence is TGTGCCAGCAGATACAGGGATCACACTGAAGCTTTCTTT. Protein product: CASRYRDHTEAFF.

The chain combines TRBV5-4 with TRBJ1-5; D possibly corresponds to TRBD1 (6 bases). Trimming shortened V by 4 bases and J by 11 bases, and 25 bases separated the two germline ends. Germline V CDR1 and CDR2: SGHNT, YYREEE (reference sequence). The CDR3 has 16 amino acids. As DNA, the CDR3 is TGTGCCAGCAGCCTACAGGGACACGGCTTGGGGGATGCCCAGCATTTT. Protein sequence: CASSLQGHGLGDAQHF. The full variable domain, rest sourced from reference TRBV5-4 and TRBJ1-5, is ETGVTQSPTHLIKTRGQQVTLRCSSQSGHNTVSWYQQALGQGPQFIFQYYREEENGRGNFPPRFSGLQFPNYSSELNVNALELDDSALYLCASSLQGHGLGDAQHFGDGTRLSIL.

The chain joins TRBV10-3 to TRBJ2-3; 8 bases align to TRBD2. Trimming took 8 bases from V and 2 from J; bases not matched to a gene: 6. This CDR3 contains 14 residues. Germline V gene sequence: CDR1 ENHRY, CDR2 SYGVKD. CDR3 amino acids: CAIHSGVVTDTQYF. CDR3 coding DNA: TGTGCCATCCATAGCGGGGTGGTCACAGATACGCAGTATTTT.

The gene calls are TRBV5-4 and TRBJ2-1, with TRBD1 matching 9 bases. V was pared by 0 bases and J by 9 bases, with 10 bases of the junction left unmatched. This CDR3 is built from 16 residues. The germline gives CDR1 SGHNT, CDR2 YYREEE (reference sequence). CDR3 loop: CASSLAGTGTMGEQFF. The CDR3 DNA follows: TGTGCCAGCAGCTTGGCCGGGACAGGGACGATGGGTGAGCAGTTCTTC. The complete variable domain, with remaining parts taken from reference TRBV5-4 and TRBJ2-1, reads ETGVTQSPTHLIKTRGQQVTLRCSSQSGHNTVSWYQQALGQGPQFIFQYYREEENGRGNFPPRFSGLQFPNYSSELNVNALELDDSALYLCASSLAGTGTMGEQFFGPGTRLTVL.